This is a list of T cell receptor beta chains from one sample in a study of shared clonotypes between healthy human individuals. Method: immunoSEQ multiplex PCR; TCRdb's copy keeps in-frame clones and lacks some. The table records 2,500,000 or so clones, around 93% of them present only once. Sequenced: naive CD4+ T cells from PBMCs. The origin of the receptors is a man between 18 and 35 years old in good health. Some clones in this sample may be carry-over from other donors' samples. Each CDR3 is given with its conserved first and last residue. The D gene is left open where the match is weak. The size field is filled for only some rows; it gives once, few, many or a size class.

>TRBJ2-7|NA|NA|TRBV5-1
TGCGCCAGCAGCTTGGGGGACGACTACGAGCAGTACTTC
CASSLGDDYEQYF
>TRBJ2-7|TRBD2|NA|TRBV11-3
TGTGCCAGCAGCTTAGAAGCGGGAGAAAGCGAGCAGTACTTC
CASSLEAGESEQYF
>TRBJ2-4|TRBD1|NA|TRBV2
TGTGCCAGCAGTGGGGACAGCAAAAACATTCAGTACTTC
CASSGDSKNIQYF
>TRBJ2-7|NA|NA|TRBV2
TGTGCCAGCAGTGGGGGTTCCTACGAGCAGTACTTC
CASSGGSYEQYF
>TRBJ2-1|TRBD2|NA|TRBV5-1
TGCGCCAGCAGTTTGACTAGCGGGAGCTATGAGCAGTTCTTC
CASSLTSGSYEQFF
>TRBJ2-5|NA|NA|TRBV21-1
TGTGCCAGCAGCGAAAGGCAGGGGAGGGGGGAGACCCAGTACTTC
CASSERQGRGETQYF
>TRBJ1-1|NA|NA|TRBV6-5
TGTGCCAGCAGTGGAGTTGAAACAGCGAACACTGAAGCTTTCTTT
CASSGVETANTEAFF
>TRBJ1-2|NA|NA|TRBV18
TGTGCCAGCTCACCAGCCGAAGGCCCGCAATATGGCTACACCTTC
CASSPAEGPQYGYTF
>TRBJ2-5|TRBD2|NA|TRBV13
TGTGCCAGCAGCGACGTGACTAGCGGACAGCAAGAGACCCAGTACTTC
CASSDVTSGQQETQYF
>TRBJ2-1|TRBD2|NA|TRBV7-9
TGTGCCAGCTGTCCGGGCCGGGCGGGGGATGAGCAGTTCTTC
CASCPGRAGDEQFF
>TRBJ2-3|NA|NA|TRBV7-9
TGTGCCAGCAGCTCTCCGCCAGGGTCGAACACAGATACGCAGTATTTT
CASSSPPGSNTDTQYF
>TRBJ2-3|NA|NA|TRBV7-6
TGTGCCAGCAGCTTAGCGGAAGATCGGGATACGCAGTATTTT
CASSLAEDRDTQYF
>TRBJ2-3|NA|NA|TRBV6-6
TGTGCCAGCAGTTACGAGGGAGTTGGTACAGATACGCAGTATTTT
CASSYEGVGTDTQYF
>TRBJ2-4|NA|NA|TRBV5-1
TGCGCCAGCAGTTCCTTATATCAGGGAGCCAAAAACATTCAGTACTTC
CASSSLYQGAKNIQYF
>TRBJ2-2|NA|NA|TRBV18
TGTGCCAGCTCAACCAGGCAGGGGTGGACCGGGGAGCTGTTTTTT
CASSTRQGWTGELFF
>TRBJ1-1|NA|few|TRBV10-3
TGTGCCATCAGGGATTACCAGAGGAACACTGAAGCTTTCTTT
CAIRDYQRNTEAFF
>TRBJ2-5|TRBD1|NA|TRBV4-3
TGCGCCAGCAGCCAAGGGCACAGGGGGAGGCAAGAGACCCAGTACTTC
CASSQGHRGRQETQYF
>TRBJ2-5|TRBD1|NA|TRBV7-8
TGTGCCAGCAGCTTAGGGGACAGGGACCAAGAGACCCAGTACTTC
CASSLGDRDQETQYF
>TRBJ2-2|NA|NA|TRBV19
TGTGCCAGTAGTATTAAGGGGCCGGTTCGCGTCACCGGGGAGCTGTTTTTT
CASSIKGPVRVTGELFF
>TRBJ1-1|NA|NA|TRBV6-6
TGTGCCAGCAGGGTAAGCAACACTGAAGCTTTCTTT
CASRVSNTEAFF
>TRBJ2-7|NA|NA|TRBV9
TGTGCCAGCAGTAGGACACCCAGGGACGAGCAGTACTTC
CASSRTPRDEQYF
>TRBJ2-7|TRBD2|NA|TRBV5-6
TGTGCCAGCAGCTTGGGGGGAGGGACGAACGAGCAGTACTTC
CASSLGGGTNEQYF
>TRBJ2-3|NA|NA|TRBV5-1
TGCGCCAGCAGCTTGGGGGAGGCAGATACGCAGTATTTT
CASSLGEADTQYF
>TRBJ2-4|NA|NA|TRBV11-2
TGTGCCAGCAGCTTAATACTAGCCAAAAACATTCAGTACTTC
CASSLILAKNIQYF
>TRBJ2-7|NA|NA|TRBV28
TGTGCCAGCAGCCAACCCTACGAGCAGTACTTC
CASSQPYEQYF
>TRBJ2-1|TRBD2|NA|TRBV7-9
TGTGCCAGCAGCTTAACGACTAGCGGGACCTACAATGAGCAGTTCTTC
CASSLTTSGTYNEQFF
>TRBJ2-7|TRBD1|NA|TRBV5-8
TGTGCCAGCAGCCGCCGACAGGGGCCCTACGAGCAGTACTTC
CASSRRQGPYEQYF
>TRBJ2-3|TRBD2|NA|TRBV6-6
TGTGCCAGCACCATAGCGGGAGCCGGGGATACGCAGTATTTT
CASTIAGAGDTQYF
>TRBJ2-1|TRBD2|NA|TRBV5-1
TGCGCCAGCAGCACCCTGAGCGGGAGCTCCTACAATGAGCAGTTCTTC
CASSTLSGSSYNEQFF
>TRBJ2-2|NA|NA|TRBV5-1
TGCGCCAGCAGCTTGGTGGGGTCCGGATTCTCCGGGGAGCTGTTTTTT
CASSLVGSGFSGELFF
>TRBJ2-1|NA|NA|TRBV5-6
TGTGCCAGCAGCTTGTATGCGAGAATGTCCTACAATGAGCAGTTCTTC
CASSLYARMSYNEQFF
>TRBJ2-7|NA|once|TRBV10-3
TGTGCCATCAGACAGGGTGGCTACGAGCAGTACTTC
CAIRQGGYEQYF
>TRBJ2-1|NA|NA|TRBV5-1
TGCGCCAGCAGCGCTGACCCCGGGACCAGTGGTAATGAGCAGTTCTTC
CASSADPGTSGNEQFF
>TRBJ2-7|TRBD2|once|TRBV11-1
TGTGCCAGCAGCTTGGCGGCCTTAGCGGGAGGTTACGAGCAGTACTTC
CASSLAALAGGYEQYF
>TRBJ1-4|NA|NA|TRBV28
TGTGCCAGCAGTTTGCGACCTGAAAAACTGTTTTTT
CASSLRPEKLFF
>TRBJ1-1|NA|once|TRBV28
TGTGCCAGCAGTTCCTTGGACACTCCCCCTGAAGCTTTCTTT
CASSSLDTPPEAFF
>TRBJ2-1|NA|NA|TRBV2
TGTGCCAGCAGTGAACATGGCGGAGAGCAGTTCTTC
CASSEHGGEQFF
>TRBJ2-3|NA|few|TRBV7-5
TGTGTCAGAATTAGAAAAGGGCCTTATACGCAGTATTTT
CVRIRKGPYTQYF
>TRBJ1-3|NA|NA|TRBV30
TGTGCCTGGGGGCGGTTCGCGTGGGTACGCGGAAACACCATATATTTT
CAWGRFAWVRGNTIYF
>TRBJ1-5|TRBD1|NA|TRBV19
TGTGCCAGTAGTACCGACAGGGGCTCTTATAGCAATCAGCCCCAGCATTTT
CASSTDRGSYSNQPQHF
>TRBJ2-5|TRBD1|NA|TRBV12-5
TGTGCTAGTGGTCCCGGGACAGGGGCGCATGGGGAGACCCAGTACTTC
CASGPGTGAHGETQYF
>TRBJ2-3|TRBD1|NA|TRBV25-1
TGTGCTGTGCGACGGGACAGCAGCACAGATACGCAGTATTTT
CAVRRDSSTDTQYF
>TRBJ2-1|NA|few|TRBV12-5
TGTGCTAGTGGTTTGGCCTCCGGACTACAGTTCTTC
CASGLASGLQFF
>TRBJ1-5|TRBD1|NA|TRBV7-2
TGTGCCAGCAGCCTCCGGACAGGACAGAATCTGGTTTTGCCCCAGCATTTT
CASSLRTGQNLVLPQHF
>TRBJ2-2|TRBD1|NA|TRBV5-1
TGCGCCAGCAGCCCGAGGGACAGCCTAAACACCGGGGAGCTGTTTTTT
CASSPRDSLNTGELFF
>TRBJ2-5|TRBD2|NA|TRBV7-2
TGTGCCAGCAGCTTAGGCTCGGCTAGCGGGACACAAGAGACCCAGTACTTC
CASSLGSASGTQETQYF
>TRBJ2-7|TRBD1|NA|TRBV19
TGTGCCAGTAGAGCGCGACACAGGGGGACCCCCTACGAGCAGTACTTC
CASRARHRGTPYEQYF
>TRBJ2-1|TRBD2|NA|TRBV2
TGTGCCAGCATTACTCCGGGACTAGCGGGACCGACGATCTACAATGAGCAGTTCTTC
CASITPGLAGPTIYNEQFF
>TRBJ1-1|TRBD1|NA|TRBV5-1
TGCGCCAGCAGCTACCCTGGGACAGCGAACACTGAAGCTTTCTTT
CASSYPGTANTEAFF
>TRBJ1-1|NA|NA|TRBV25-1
TGTGCCAGCAGGACTGAGGCTGAAGCTTTCTTT
CASRTEAEAFF
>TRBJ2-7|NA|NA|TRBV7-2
TGTGCCAGCAGCTCAGAACTAGCCGGGGCGAGTGAGCAGTACTTC
CASSSELAGASEQYF
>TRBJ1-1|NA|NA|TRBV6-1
TGTGCCAGCAGTGGCTCGGACGGCCACACTGAAGCTTTCTTT
CASSGSDGHTEAFF
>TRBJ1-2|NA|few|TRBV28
TGTGCCAGCAGTCAAGTCAGGGTTGTCTATGGCTACACCTTC
CASSQVRVVYGYTF
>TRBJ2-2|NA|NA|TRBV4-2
TGTGCCAGCAGCAATAGGGCAGACACCGGGGAGCTGTTTTTT
CASSNRADTGELFF
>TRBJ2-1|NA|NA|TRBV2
TGTGCCAGCAGTGAACCGGGGCGTTCAAGGAATGAGCAGTTCTTC
CASSEPGRSRNEQFF